This T cell receptor (beta chain) was captured in a study of cytomegalovirus exposure and HLA in healthy donors. Study observations and caveats: Immune exposure was documented only through CMV serostatus. Some TCR beta chains (approximately 180 of them) were listed as cytomegalovirus-associated.

Vbeta (60) and Jbeta (13) primers were used in the PCR. The method was immunoSEQ multiplex PCR; TCRdb's version includes in-frame clones alone and lacks a portion of them. Altogether 90,000 to 120,000 clones are present, roughly 73% being singletons, with the ten largest covering roughly 8.2%. A remark on this clone: Its antigen is undetermined.

Germline CDR1 ENHRY, CDR2 SYGVKD. Unmatched junction bases numbered 14, after V lost 6 bases and J lost 8 bases. The CDR3 runs to 18 residues. The sequenced sample consisted of PBMCs. The chain couples TRBV10-3 to TRBJ2-1, with TRBD2 identical over 15 bases. The sequence came from a young man in good health and CMV-seronegative. CDR3 sequence (DNA): TGTGCCATCAGCACGGGACAGGGAGGACTAGCGGGAGGGGATGAGCAGTTCTTC. Its translation is CAISTGQGGLAGGDEQFF.